The rows below give T cell receptor beta chains drawn from one sample of a study of early stage breast cancer tumors. Repertoires were generated with immunoSEQ multiplex PCR, while TCRdb's copy carries only in-frame clones and drops some. Of about 9,900 clones listed, 64% were seen once; the top ten hold about 12%. The material sequenced was breast tumor tissue. These receptors originate from a person in their sixties or seventies with breast cancer. The conserved cysteine and the conserved F or W are not part of the CDR3 here.

CDR3 protein	V gene	J gene
ASSSDRGRRSGYT	TRBV5-6	TRBJ1-2
ASSYRLAGGDYEQY	TRBV6-6	TRBJ2-7
ASSVPGGDEKLF	TRBV2	TRBJ1-4
AWAKPRAGGTEAF	TRBV30	TRBJ1-1
ASSLGTVATGELF	TRBV5-4	TRBJ2-2
ATSRGEGGTDTQY	TRBV15	TRBJ2-3
ASSDRDNSPLH	TRBV6-1	TRBJ1-6
ASSLAGGPETQY	TRBV5-1	TRBJ2-5
ASSFGGYYNEQF	TRBV7-8	TRBJ2-1
ASSGPGGRQPQH	TRBV2	TRBJ1-5
ASTLGAGYGYT	TRBV9	TRBJ1-2
ASSLDMGTALYEQY	TRBV11-1	TRBJ2-7
ASSEPLWGGTEAF	TRBV6-1	TRBJ1-1
ASSSAGLVNQPQH	TRBV27	TRBJ1-5
ASSLVDLADTQY	TRBV11-2	TRBJ2-3
SVAKREVGNTIY	TRBV29-1	TRBJ1-3
ASSLGLAGGPENEQF	TRBV5-1	TRBJ2-1
ASSLYRQNYGYT	TRBV13	TRBJ1-2
ASSELGHRETQY	TRBV6-5	TRBJ2-5
ASLSRRYGYT	TRBV2	TRBJ1-2
ASSLERGSTDTQY	TRBV5-1	TRBJ2-3
ASSTTSLIKGEQF	TRBV6-1	TRBJ2-1
ASSSSAGVYNEQF	TRBV11-2	TRBJ2-1
ASSPRGINEKLF	TRBV13	TRBJ1-4
AISPDLNSGNTIY	TRBV10-3	TRBJ1-3
ASSEWGAGTEAF	TRBV6-1	TRBJ1-1
ASSLDGQGPGTEAF	TRBV5-1	TRBJ1-1
ASSMTGGNTEAF	TRBV19	TRBJ1-1
ATRATSYNEQF	TRBV15	TRBJ2-1
ASTSGLAGGGEQY	TRBV28	TRBJ2-7
ASSSPTGWGETQY	TRBV11-2	TRBJ2-5
ASSPLRVGNTIY	TRBV11-2	TRBJ1-3
ASSLGTGGSEAF	TRBV6-5	TRBJ1-1
ASRPARQGTEAF	TRBV6-5	TRBJ1-1
ASSSRSYNEQF	TRBV27	TRBJ2-1
ASSSLGAAAGLYEQY	TRBV7-2	TRBJ2-7
ASSLEGQGNNQPQH	TRBV28	TRBJ1-5
ASSSGLADTDTQY	TRBV6-5	TRBJ2-3
ASSEIGGRGAGELF	TRBV6-1	TRBJ2-2
ASSPVSGSYGYT	TRBV2	TRBJ1-2
ASSRGLAGVSTDTQY	TRBV4-1	TRBJ2-3